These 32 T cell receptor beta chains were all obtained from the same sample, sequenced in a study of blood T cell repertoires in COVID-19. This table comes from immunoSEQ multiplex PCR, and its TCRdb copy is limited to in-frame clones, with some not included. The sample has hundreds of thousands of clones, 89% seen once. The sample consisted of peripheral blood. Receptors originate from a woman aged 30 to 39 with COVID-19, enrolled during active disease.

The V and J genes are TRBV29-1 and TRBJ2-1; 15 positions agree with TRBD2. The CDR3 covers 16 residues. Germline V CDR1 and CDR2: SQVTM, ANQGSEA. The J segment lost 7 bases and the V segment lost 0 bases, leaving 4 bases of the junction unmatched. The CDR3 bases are TGCAGCGTTGAAGAAAGGGGACTAGCGGGAGGTAATGAGCAGTTCTTC. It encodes CSVEERGLAGGNEQFF.

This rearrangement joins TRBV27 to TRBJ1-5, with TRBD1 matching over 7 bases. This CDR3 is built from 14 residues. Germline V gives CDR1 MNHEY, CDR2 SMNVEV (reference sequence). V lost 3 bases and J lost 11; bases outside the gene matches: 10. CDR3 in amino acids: CASSLTGNLLAQHF. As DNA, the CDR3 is TGTGCCAGCAGTTTGACAGGGAACCTATTGGCCCAGCATTTT.

The CDR3 loop reads CASSSGVGAIGYGYTF. The CDR3, as DNA: TGTGCCAGCAGCTCCGGCGTGGGCGCGATAGGCTATGGCTACACCTTC. The chain employs TRBV7-2 and TRBJ1-2, with D uncertain. This CDR3 has 16 amino acids. The germline V gene encodes CDR1 SGHTA and CDR2 FQGNSA. Trimming shortened V by 4 bases and J by 4 bases, and 19 bases separated the two germline ends.

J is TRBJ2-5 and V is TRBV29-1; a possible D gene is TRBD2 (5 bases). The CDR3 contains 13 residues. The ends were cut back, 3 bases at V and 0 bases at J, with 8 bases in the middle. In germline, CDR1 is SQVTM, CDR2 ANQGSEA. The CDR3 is CSVDPRDQETQYF. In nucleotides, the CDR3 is TGCAGCGTTGATCCGAGGGACCAAGAGACCCAGTACTTC.

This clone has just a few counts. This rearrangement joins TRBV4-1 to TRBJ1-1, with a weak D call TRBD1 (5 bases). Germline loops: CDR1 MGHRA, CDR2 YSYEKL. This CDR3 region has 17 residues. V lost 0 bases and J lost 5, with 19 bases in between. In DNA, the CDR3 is TGCGCCAGCAGCCAAGAGCATCGGCGGGGGATCGGGACTGAAGCTTTCTTT. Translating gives CASSQEHRRGIGTEAFF.

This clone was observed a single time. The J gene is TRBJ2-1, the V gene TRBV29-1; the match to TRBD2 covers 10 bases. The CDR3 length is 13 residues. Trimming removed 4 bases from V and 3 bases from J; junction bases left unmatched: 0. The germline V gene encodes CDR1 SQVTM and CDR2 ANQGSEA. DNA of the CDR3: TGCAGCGTTGGGACTAGCGGCTACAATGAGCAGTTCTTC. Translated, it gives CSVGTSGYNEQFF.

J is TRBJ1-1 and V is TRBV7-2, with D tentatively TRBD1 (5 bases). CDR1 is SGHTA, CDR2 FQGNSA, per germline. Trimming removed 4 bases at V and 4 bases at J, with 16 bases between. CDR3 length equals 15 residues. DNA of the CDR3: TGTGCCAGCAGCTGGGGAAGGAGTAGGGGCACTGAAGCTTTCTTT. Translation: CASSWGRSRGTEAFF. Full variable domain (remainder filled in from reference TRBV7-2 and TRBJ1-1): GAGVSQSPSNKVTEKGKDVELRCDPISGHTALYWYRQSLGQGLEFLIYFQGNSAPDKSGLPSDRFSAERTGGSVSTLTIQRTQQEDSAVYLCASSWGRSRGTEAFFGQGTRLTVV.

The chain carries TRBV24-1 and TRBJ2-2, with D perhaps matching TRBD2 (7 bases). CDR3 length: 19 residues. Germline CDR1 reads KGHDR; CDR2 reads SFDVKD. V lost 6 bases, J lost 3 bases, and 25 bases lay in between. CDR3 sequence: CATSQRQEWTSSDTGELFF. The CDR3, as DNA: TGTGCCACCAGTCAAAGACAGGAGTGGACTAGTTCCGACACCGGGGAGCTGTTTTTT.

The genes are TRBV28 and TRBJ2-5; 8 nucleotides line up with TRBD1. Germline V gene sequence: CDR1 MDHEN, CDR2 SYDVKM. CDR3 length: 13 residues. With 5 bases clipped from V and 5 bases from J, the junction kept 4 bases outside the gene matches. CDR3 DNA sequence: TGTGCCAGCAGTCCGACAGGGGCTGAGACCCAGTACTTC. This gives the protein CASSPTGAETQYF. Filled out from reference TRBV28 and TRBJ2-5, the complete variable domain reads DVKVTQSSRYLVKRTGEKVFLECVQDMDHENMFWYRQDPGLGLRLIYFSYDVKMKEKGDIPEGYSVSREKKERFSLILESASTNQTSMYLCASSPTGAETQYFGPGTRLLVL.

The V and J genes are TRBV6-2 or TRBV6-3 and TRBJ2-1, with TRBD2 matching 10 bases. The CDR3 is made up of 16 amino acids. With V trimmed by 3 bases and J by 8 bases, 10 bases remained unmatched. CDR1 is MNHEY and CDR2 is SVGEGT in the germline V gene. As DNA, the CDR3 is TGTGCCAGCAGTTATCCGTTAGCGGGGGGCGGGGATGAGCAGTTCTTC. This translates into CASSYPLAGGGDEQFF.

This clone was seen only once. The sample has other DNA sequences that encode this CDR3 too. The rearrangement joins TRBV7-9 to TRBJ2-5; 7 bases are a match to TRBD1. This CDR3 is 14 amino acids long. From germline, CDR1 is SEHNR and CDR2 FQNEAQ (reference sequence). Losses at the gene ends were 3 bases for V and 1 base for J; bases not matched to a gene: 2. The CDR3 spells CASSLGTVQETQYF. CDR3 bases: TGTGCCAGCAGCTTGGGGACAGTCCAAGAGACCCAGTACTTC.

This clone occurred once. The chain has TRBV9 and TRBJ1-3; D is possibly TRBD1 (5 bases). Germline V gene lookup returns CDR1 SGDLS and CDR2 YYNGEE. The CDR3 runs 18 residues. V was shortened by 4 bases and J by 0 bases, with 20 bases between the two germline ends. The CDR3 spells CASSHTSTEPYSGNTIYF. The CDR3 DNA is TGTGCCAGCAGCCATACTTCGACAGAACCGTACTCTGGAAACACCATATATTTT.

Written as DNA, the CDR3 is TGTGCCAGTAGTCCCCCGTCCGGGGGTATCGACACTGAAGCTTTCTTT. It translates to CASSPPSGGIDTEAFF. The V and J genes are TRBV19 and TRBJ1-1; maybe TRBD1 (5 bases). CDR1 LNHDA and CDR2 SQIVND come from the germline V gene (reference sequence). The germline V and J ends were trimmed by 5 bases and 3 bases, with 19 bases remaining between them. CDR3 length: 16 amino acids. Combining the CDR3 with reference TRBV19 and TRBJ1-1 gives the whole variable domain DGGITQSPKYLFRKEGQNVTLSCEQNLNHDAMYWYRQDPGQGLRLIYYSQIVNDFQKGDIAEGYSVSREKKESFPLTVTSAQKNPTAFYLCASSPPSGGIDTEAFFGQGTRLTVV.

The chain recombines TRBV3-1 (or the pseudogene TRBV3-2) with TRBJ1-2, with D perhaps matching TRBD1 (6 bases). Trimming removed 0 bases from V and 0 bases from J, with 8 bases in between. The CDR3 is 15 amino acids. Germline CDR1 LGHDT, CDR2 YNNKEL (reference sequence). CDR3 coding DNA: TGTGCCAGCAGCCAAGAAGGGGGAGCTAACTATGGCTACACCTTC. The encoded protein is CASSQEGGANYGYTF.

The CDR3 sequence is CASSPPGGEKLFF. The CDR3 nucleotides read TGCGCCAGCAGTCCCCCGGGCGGGGAAAAACTGTTTTTT. This chain uses TRBV4-3 with TRBJ1-4; D remains unclear. Trimming cost V 6 bases and J 8 bases, with 13 bases left between them. The CDR3 sequence is 13 residues long. Looked up from germline, CDR1 is LGHNA and CDR2 is YSLEER.

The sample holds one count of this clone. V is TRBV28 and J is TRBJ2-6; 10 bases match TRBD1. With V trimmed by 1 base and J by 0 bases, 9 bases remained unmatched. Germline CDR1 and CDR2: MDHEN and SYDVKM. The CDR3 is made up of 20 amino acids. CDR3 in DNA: TGTGCCAGCAGTTTATTGGGACAGGGGCCCCCCAGCTCTGGGGCCAACGTCCTGACTTTC. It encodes CASSLLGQGPPSSGANVLTF. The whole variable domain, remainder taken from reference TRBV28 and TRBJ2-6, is DVKVTQSSRYLVKRTGEKVFLECVQDMDHENMFWYRQDPGLGLRLIYFSYDVKMKEKGDIPEGYSVSREKKERFSLILESASTNQTSMYLCASSLLGQGPPSSGANVLTFGAGSRLTVL.

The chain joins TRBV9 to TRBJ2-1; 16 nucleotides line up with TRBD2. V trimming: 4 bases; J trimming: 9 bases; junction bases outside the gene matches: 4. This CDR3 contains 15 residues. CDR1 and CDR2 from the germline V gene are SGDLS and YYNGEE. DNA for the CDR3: TGTGCCAGCAGCCCGGGACTAGCGGGAGGGAGTGAGCAGTTCTTC. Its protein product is CASSPGLAGGSEQFF.

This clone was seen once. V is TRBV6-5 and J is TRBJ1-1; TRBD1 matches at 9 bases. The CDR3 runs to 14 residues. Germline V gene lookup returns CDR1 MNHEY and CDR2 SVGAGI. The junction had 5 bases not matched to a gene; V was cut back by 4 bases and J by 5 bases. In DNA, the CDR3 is TGTGCCAGCAGTTTGGGACAGGGCGAGACTGAAGCTTTCTTT. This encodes CASSLGQGETEAFF.

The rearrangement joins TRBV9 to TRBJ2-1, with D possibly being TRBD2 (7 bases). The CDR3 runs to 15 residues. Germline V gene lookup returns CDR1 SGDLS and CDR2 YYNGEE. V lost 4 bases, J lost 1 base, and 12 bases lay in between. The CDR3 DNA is TGTGCCAGCAGCCCTGGGGGGGCGTCCTACAATGAGCAGTTCTTC. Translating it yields CASSPGGASYNEQFF. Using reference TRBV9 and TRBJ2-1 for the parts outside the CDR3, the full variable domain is DSGVTQTPKHLITATGQRVTLRCSPRSGDLSVYWYQQSLDQGLQFLIQYYNGEERAKGNILERFSAQQFPDLHSELNLSSLELGDSALYFCASSPGGASYNEQFFGPGTRLTVL.

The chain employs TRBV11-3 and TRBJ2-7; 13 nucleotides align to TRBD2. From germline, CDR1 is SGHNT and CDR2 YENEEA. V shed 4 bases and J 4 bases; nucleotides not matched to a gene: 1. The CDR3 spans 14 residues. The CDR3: CASSSGLAGYEQYV. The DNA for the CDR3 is TGTGCCAGCAGCTCGGGACTAGCGGGGTACGAGCAGTACGTC.

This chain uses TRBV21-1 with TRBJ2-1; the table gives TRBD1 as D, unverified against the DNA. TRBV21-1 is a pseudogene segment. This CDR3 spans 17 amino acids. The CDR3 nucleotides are TGTGCCAGCAGCAAAGCGATAGGGACAGACACCTACAATGAGCAGTTCTTC. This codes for CASSKAIGTDTYNEQFF.

In DNA, the CDR3 is TGTGCCAGCAGTTTGGGGAGGGGGGCGTATGGCTACACCTTC. Translating gives CASSLGRGAYGYTF. V gene TRBV6-5 combines with J gene TRBJ1-2; D possibly corresponds to TRBD1 (6 bases). This CDR3 is 14 amino acids long. The V and J ends lost 4 bases and 5 bases respectively, with 14 bases between them. CDR1 and CDR2 from the germline V gene are MNHEY and SVGAGI.

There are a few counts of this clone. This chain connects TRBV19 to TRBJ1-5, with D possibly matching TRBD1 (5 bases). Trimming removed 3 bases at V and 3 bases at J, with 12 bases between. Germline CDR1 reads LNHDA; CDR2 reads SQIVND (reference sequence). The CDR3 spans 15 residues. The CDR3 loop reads CASSIATEINQPQHF. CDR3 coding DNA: TGTGCCAGTAGTATCGCGACAGAGATCAATCAGCCCCAGCATTTT.

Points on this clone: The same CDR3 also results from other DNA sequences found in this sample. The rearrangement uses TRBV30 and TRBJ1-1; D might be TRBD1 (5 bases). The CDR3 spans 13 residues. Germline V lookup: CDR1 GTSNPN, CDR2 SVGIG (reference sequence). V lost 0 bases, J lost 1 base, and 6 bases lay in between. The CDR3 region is CAWSVGANTEAFF. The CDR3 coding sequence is TGTGCCTGGAGTGTTGGGGCGAACACTGAAGCTTTCTTT.

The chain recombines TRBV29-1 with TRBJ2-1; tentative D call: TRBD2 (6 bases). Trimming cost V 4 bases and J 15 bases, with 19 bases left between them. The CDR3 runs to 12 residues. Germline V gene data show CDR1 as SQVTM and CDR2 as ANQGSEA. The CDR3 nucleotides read TGCAGCGTTGCCCCCCCCGAGCCGGAGGGGTTCTTC. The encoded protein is CSVAPPEPEGFF.

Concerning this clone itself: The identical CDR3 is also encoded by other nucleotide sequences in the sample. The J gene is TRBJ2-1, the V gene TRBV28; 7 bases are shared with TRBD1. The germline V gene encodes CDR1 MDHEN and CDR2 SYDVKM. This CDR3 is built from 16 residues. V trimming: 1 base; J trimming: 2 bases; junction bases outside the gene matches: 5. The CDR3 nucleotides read TGTGCCAGCAGTTTATCGGGTCAGGGGGCCTACAATGAGCAGTTCTTC. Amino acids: CASSLSGQGAYNEQFF.

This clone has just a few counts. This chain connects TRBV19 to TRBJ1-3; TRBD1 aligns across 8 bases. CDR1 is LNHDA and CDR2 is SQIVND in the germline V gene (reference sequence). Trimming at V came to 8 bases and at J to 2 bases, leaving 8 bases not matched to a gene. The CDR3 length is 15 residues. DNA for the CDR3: TGTGCCAGTCTATCCGGACAGGGCGCTGGAAACACCATATATTTT. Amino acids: CASLSGQGAGNTIYF.

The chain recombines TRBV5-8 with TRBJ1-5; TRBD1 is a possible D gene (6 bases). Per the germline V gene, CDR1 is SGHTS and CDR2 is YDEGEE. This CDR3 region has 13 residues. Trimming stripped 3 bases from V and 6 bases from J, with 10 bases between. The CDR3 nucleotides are TGTGCCAGCAGCTCACAGGGTACTCAGCCCCAGCATTTT. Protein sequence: CASSSQGTQPQHF.

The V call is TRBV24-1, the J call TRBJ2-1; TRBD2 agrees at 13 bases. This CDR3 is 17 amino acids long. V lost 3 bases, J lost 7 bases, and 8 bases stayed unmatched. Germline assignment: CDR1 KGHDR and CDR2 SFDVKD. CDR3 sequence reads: CATSDPGLAGEGNEQFF. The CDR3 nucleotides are TGTGCCACCAGTGATCCCGGACTAGCGGGAGAGGGTAATGAGCAGTTCTTC.

The CDR3 spells CASSSSATDTQYF. In DNA form, the CDR3 reads TGTGCCAGCAGTTCTAGCGCCACAGATACGCAGTATTTT. J is TRBJ2-3 and V is TRBV27, with D possibly TRBD2 on 6 matching bases. Germline assignment: CDR1 MNHEY and CDR2 SMNVEV (reference sequence). The V end was cut by 4 bases, the J end by 2 bases, with 7 bases between. The CDR3 length is 13 residues.

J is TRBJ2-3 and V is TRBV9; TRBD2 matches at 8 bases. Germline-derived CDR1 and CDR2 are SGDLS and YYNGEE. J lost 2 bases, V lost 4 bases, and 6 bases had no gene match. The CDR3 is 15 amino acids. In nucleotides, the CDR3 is TGTGCCAGCAGCTCAACTAGCGGACTCACAGATACGCAGTATTTT. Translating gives CASSSTSGLTDTQYF.

The CDR3 coding sequence is TGTGCCAGCAGCCCCCAGTGGGCATCAGCTAACTATGGCTACACCTTC. This sequence encodes CASSPQWASANYGYTF. The chain joins TRBV14 to TRBJ1-2; D is unresolved. The CDR3 runs 16 residues. From germline, CDR1 is SGHDN and CDR2 FVKESK. With 4 bases removed from V and 0 bases from J, the gap between germline ends came to 15 bases.